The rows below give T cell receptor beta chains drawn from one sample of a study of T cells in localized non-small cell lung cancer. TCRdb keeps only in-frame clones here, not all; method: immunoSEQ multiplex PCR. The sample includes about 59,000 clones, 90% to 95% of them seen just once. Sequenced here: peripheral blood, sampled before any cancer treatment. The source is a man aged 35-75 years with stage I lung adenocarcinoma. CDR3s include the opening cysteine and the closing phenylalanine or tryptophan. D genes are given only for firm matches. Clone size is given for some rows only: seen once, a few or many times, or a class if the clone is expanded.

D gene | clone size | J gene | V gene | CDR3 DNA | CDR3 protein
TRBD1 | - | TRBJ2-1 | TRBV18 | TGTGCCAGCTCACAACCGGCTGGACAGGGGTGGTATGAGCAGTTCTTC | CASSQPAGQGWYEQFF
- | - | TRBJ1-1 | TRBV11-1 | TGTGCCAGCAGCCAGGACAGCACTGAAGCTTTCTTT | CASSQDSTEAFF
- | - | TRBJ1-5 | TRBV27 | TGTGCCAGCAGTCCCGGAGGGGGGAATCAGCCCCAGCATTTT | CASSPGGGNQPQHF
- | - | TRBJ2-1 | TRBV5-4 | TGTGCCAGCAGCCACCGGCGTGAGCAGTTCTTC | CASSHRREQFF
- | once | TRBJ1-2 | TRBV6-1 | TGTGCCAGCAGTGACCGACCGGAGAGACGTCACTATGGCTACACCTTC | CASSDRPERRHYGYTF
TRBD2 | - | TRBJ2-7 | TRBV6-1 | TGTGCCAGCAGTGACCCCCGGGGGGGATCCTACGAGCAGTACTTC | CASSDPRGGSYEQYF
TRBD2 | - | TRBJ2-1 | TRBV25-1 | TGTGCCAGCAGTGCTGCGACTAGCGGGAGAGCAAATGAGCAGTTCTTC | CASSAATSGRANEQFF
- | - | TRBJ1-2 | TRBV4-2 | TGTGCCAGCACACCAAACCGGGACGAGAACTATGGCTACACCTTC | CASTPNRDENYGYTF
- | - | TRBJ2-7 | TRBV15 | TGTGCCACCAGCCTCGAGGCAGGGTACTACGAGCAGTACTTC | CATSLEAGYYEQYF
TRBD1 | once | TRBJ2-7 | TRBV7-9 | TGTGCCAGCAGCGCCCGGACAGGGGGCGGGAACGAGCAGTACTTC | CASSARTGGGNEQYF
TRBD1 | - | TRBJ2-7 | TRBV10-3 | TGTGCCATCAGTGACCCACTAGTCGGACAGGGGACCTACGAGCAGTACTTC | CAISDPLVGQGTYEQYF
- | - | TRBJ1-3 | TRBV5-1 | TGCGCCAGCAGCTTGAATCTTTCTGGAAACACCATATATTTT | CASSLNLSGNTIYF
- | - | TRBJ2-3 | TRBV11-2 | TGTGCCAGCAGCTTAGGGACTTCTAGCACAGATACGCAGTATTTT | CASSLGTSSTDTQYF
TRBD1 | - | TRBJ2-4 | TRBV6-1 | TGTGCCAGCATCGACAGGGTTAAAAACATTCAGTACTTC | CASIDRVKNIQYF
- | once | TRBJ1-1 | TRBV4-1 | TGCGCCAGCAGCCGGAACAGCTACACTGAAGCTTTCTTT | CASSRNSYTEAFF
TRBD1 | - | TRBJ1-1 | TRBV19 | TGTGCCAGTAGTAGAGACGGGACAGCGAACACTGAAGCTTTCTTT | CASSRDGTANTEAFF
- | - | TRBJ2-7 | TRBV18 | TGTGCCAGCTCCCATAGGAGGGATCCTTACGAGCAGTACTTC | CASSHRRDPYEQYF
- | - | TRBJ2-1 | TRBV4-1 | TGCGCCAGCAGCCAAGATTTCCCTAGAGGAACCTACAATGAGCAGTTCTTC | CASSQDFPRGTYNEQFF
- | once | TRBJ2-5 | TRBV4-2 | TGTGCCAGCAGCCAGACGGCGGGTGTTCACGAGACCCAGTACTTC | CASSQTAGVHETQYF
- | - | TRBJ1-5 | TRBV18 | TGTGCCAGCTCACTAAGGGACCTGGGTTGGAATCAGCCCCAGCATTTT | CASSLRDLGWNQPQHF
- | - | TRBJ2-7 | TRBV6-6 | TGTGCCAGCAGTCGCGACAGGTACCCCTACGAGCAGTACTTC | CASSRDRYPYEQYF
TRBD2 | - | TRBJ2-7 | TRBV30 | TGTGCCTGGAGTCAGGGACTAGCGGACGAGCAGTACTTC | CAWSQGLADEQYF
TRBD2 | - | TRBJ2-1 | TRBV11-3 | TGTGCCAGCAGCCCAAGCGGGAGGAGGTACAATGAGCAGTTCTTC | CASSPSGRRYNEQFF
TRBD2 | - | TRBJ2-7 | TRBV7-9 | TGTGCCAGCAGCTCAGCCGGGCGGGACTATAACTACGAGCAGTACTTC | CASSSAGRDYNYEQYF
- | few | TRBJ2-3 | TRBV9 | TGTGCCAGCAGCGTTAGCGGTATGGTGGCAGATACGCAGTATTTT | CASSVSGMVADTQYF
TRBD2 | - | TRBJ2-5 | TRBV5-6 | TGTGCCAGCAGCTTGGTTAGCGGGAGAACCCAGTACTTC | CASSLVSGRTQYF